Detailed here is one T cell receptor (beta chain). In Seattle, patients joined the study during active infection and were tracked longitudinally. Germline-derived CDR1 and CDR2 are MDHEN and SYDVKM. J gave up 4 bases and V 10 bases, and 10 bases lay outside the gene matches. CDR3 length: 15 residues. This sample stems from a study of blood T cell repertoires in COVID-19. Per the study methods: Reference gene primers were amplified, and this amplification served to estimate nucleated cell counts. Clones were sequenced by immunoSEQ multiplex PCR, and TCRdb holds only the in-frame ones, with some missing. V, J and clone size were drawn from that table, and D and trimming were deduced from the DNA. Here the sample spans some 300,000 clones, more than 80% being singletons.

The source material was peripheral blood. This clonotype was sampled from a woman in her fifties or sixties with COVID-19, enrolled during active disease. The chain is built from TRBV28 and TRBJ2-7; 13 bases align to TRBD2. CDR3 sequence reads: CATLTRTSGRYEQYF. Here the CDR3 DNA reads TGTGCCACCCTAACTCGGACTAGCGGGAGATACGAGCAGTACTTC.